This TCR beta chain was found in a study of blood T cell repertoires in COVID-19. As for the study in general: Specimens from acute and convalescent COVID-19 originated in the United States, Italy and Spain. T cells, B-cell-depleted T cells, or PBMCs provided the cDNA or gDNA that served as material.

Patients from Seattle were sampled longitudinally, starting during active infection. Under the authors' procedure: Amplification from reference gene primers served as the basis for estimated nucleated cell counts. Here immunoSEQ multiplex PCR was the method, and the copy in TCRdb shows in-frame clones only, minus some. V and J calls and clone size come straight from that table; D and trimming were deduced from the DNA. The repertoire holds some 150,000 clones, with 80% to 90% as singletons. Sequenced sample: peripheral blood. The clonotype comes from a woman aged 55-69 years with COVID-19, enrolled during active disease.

In nucleotides, the CDR3 is TGTGCCAGCAGTTGGACTAGCGGGACCTCCTACGAGCAGTACTTC. It translates to CASSWTSGTSYEQYF. The chain recombines TRBV28 with TRBJ2-7; the match to TRBD2 covers 12 bases. In germline, CDR1 is MDHEN, CDR2 SYDVKM. This CDR3 spans 15 amino acids. Trimming at V came to 4 bases and at J to 0 bases, leaving 1 base not matched to a gene. The variable domain in full, with the rest retrieved from reference TRBV28 and TRBJ2-7, is DVKVTQSSRYLVKRTGEKVFLECVQDMDHENMFWYRQDPGLGLRLIYFSYDVKMKEKGDIPEGYSVSREKKERFSLILESASTNQTSMYLCASSWTSGTSYEQYFGPGTRLTVT.